Presented here are 6 T cell receptor beta chains from one specimen sequenced in a study of T cells expressing NK-cell markers. Reprocessing the 5' RACE reads, TCRdb reports a single entry for every CDR3 protein and omits DNA. The sample totals under 500,000 distinct CDR3 sequences; its top ten clones hold approximately 7%. Sequencing was performed on blood T cells: a sorted CD56 or NKG2C T cell subset, CD4+ or CD8+ T cells, or bulk PBMC T cells (not recorded which). The receptor set was obtained from a woman between 18 and 69 years old in good health.

The chain has TRBV18 and TRBJ2-1; the D call of TRBD2 rests on TCRdb alone, since no DNA is present to check it. Germline CDR1 KGHSH, CDR2 LQKENI. The CDR3 contains 18 residues. Here the CDR3 reads CASSPNTLAGALYNEQFF.

The gene calls are TRBV12-3 or TRBV12-4 and TRBJ1-1. The CDR3 loop spans 13 amino acids. CDR3 residues: CASSLTAGSEAFF.

This chain links TRBV19 with TRBJ2-5; TCRdb calls TRBD1, which cannot be checked without DNA. The CDR3 consists of 14 residues. CDR1 and CDR2 (germline): LNHDA, SQIVND (reference sequence). Here the CDR3 reads CASSINRVGETQYF.

The chain carries TRBV20-1 and TRBJ2-3; TCRdb outputs TRBD1, but without DNA this stays unchecked. The CDR3 covers 13 residues. Germline lookup yields CDR1 DFQATT and CDR2 SNEGSKA (reference sequence). The CDR3 spells CSARNRGTDTQYF.

The CDR3 is CASSIALRTGSNVLTF. The rearrangement joins TRBV19 to TRBJ2-6. The length of the CDR3 is 16 residues. Germline V gene lookup returns CDR1 LNHDA and CDR2 SQIVND (reference sequence).

This chain uses TRBV12-3 or TRBV12-4 with TRBJ1-4; with no DNA, the TCRdb D assignment of TRBD1 cannot be verified. The length of the CDR3 is 15 residues. CDR3 protein: CASSLERGRNEKLFF.